This passage covers 16 T cell receptor beta chains from one sample sequenced in a study of blood T cells in healthy people across ages. For the second PCR, which ran for 7 to 11 cycles, a sample-barcoded 5' primer and a J-beta primer mix were used. TCRdb recomputed calls from the 5' RACE reads with MiXCR, one row per CDR3 protein. The sample shows 550,000 to 600,000 distinct CDR3 sequences, around 48% of them seen only once. Sequencing was done on a sample of blood. These receptors were collected from a man aged 80 or over in good health.

In the case of this clonotype: A read error may be the cause here, since a much bigger clone is one base away. The chain joins TRBV7-8 to TRBJ2-1, with a weak D call TRBD1 (6 bases). The CDR3 totals 17 residues. Deletions cut 6 bases from V and 0 bases from J, with 18 bases between. Germline CDR1 SGHVS, CDR2 FQNEAQ. CDR3 bases: TGTGCCAGCAGACGTAGCACAGGGCGGAGCTCCTACAATGAGCAGTTCTTC. Its protein product is CASRRSTGRSSYNEQFF.

This clonotype has only a few counts. The chain joins TRBV7-9 to TRBJ2-1, with TRBD1 matching 8 bases. The CDR3 has 14 amino acids. With V trimmed by 5 bases and J by 8 bases, 8 bases remained unmatched. The V gene's germline CDR1 is SEHNR and CDR2 FQNEAQ (reference sequence). The CDR3 reads CASSPRQGNYEQFF. The CDR3 nucleotides are TGTGCCAGCAGCCCGCGACAGGGGAACTATGAGCAGTTCTTC.

This clonotype was observed at least ten times. The V gene is TRBV6-6, the J gene TRBJ1-2; D is unclear. Per the germline V gene, CDR1 is MNHNY and CDR2 is SVGAGI (reference sequence). The germline V and J ends were trimmed by 6 bases and 5 bases, with 10 bases remaining between them. The CDR3 extends over 12 amino acids. Here the CDR3 DNA reads TGTGCCAGCAGCTCACAGCGTTATGGCTACACCTTC. Translation gives CASSSQRYGYTF.

This chain uses TRBV2 with TRBJ2-3; D not certain. This CDR3 has 13 residues. Germline loops: CDR1 SNHLY, CDR2 FYNNEI. V lost 1 base and J lost 2, with 4 bases in between. Here the CDR3 DNA reads TGTGCCAGCAGTGAAGAGTACACAGATACGCAGTATTTT. Protein product: CASSEEYTDTQYF.

V and J are TRBV7-2 and TRBJ2-3, with D perhaps TRBD1 (5 bases). The CDR3 has 16 amino acids. The V gene's germline CDR1 is SGHTA and CDR2 FQGNSA. Trimming left V 5 bases short and J 2 bases short, with 17 bases between. The CDR3 loop is CASSPQGFLYTDTQYF. The CDR3, as DNA: TGTGCCAGCAGCCCTCAGGGCTTCCTTTACACAGATACGCAGTATTTT.

The chain carries TRBV2 and TRBJ1-2; no firm D call. Trimming shortened V by 7 bases and J by 5 bases, and 11 bases separated the two germline ends. CDR1 and CDR2 (germline): SNHLY, FYNNEI. The length of the CDR3 is 12 residues. This chain's CDR3 is CASTPGPYGYTF. The CDR3 region has the DNA TGTGCCAGCACCCCGGGTCCTTATGGCTACACCTTC.

The chain employs TRBV7-2 and TRBJ1-6; D uncertain. Per the germline V gene, CDR1 is SGHTA and CDR2 is FQGNSA. This CDR3 region has 12 residues. V was cut by 4 bases and J by 8 bases, with 6 bases left in between. CDR3 coding DNA: TGTGCCAGCAGCTCCGGGGATTCACCCCTCCACTTT. Protein sequence: CASSSGDSPLHF.

The chain carries TRBV4-1 and TRBJ2-1; a weak D match, TRBD2 (5 bases). Germline-derived CDR1 and CDR2 are MGHRA and YSYEKL. The V gene lost 0 bases and the J gene lost 8 bases, with 11 bases spanning the gap. This CDR3 comprises 14 residues. This CDR3 reads CASSQDSTRDEQFF. The CDR3 bases are TGCGCCAGCAGCCAAGATTCGACGAGGGATGAGCAGTTCTTC.

V gene TRBV14 combines with J gene TRBJ1-1, with 8 bases lining up with TRBD1. The ends lost 3 bases at V and 4 bases at J; junction bases unmatched: 10. Germline CDR1 and CDR2: SGHDN and FVKESK. The CDR3 is made up of 16 amino acids. The CDR3 bases are TGTGCCAGCAGCCACTTCCGGGACAGGATAGGCACTGAAGCTTTCTTT. This translates into CASSHFRDRIGTEAFF.

Only a few counts were recorded for this clonotype. The chain employs TRBV7-2 and TRBJ1-5, with D hard to call. Germline-derived CDR1 and CDR2 are SGHTA and FQGNSA. The CDR3 spans 14 residues. V was shortened by 4 bases and J by 3 bases, with 10 bases between the two germline ends. This CDR3 reads CASSWGTSNQPQHF. CDR3 nucleotides: TGTGCCAGCAGCTGGGGAACCTCCAATCAGCCCCAGCATTTT. The variable domain in full, completed from reference TRBV7-2 and TRBJ1-5, reads GAGVSQSPSNKVTEKGKDVELRCDPISGHTALYWYRQSLGQGLEFLIYFQGNSAPDKSGLPSDRFSAERTGGSVSTLTIQRTQQEDSAVYLCASSWGTSNQPQHFGDGTRLSIL.

The table lists this clonotype with a few counts. The chain has TRBV6-6 and TRBJ1-5; TRBD1 aligns across 7 bases. The CDR3 runs 15 residues. From germline, CDR1 is MNHNY and CDR2 SVGAGI (reference sequence). V trimming: 6 bases; J trimming: 2 bases; junction bases outside the gene matches: 7. CDR3 in amino acids: CASRIWTGRNQPQHF. CDR3 DNA: TGTGCCAGCAGGATCTGGACAGGTCGCAATCAGCCCCAGCATTTT.

The chain couples TRBV20-1 to TRBJ1-2, with D unclear. Per the germline V gene, CDR1 is DFQATT and CDR2 is SNEGSKA (reference sequence). Deletions cut 4 bases from V and 4 bases from J, with 10 bases between. CDR3 length: 12 amino acids. This CDR3 reads CSANSNVYGYTF. The DNA of the CDR3 is TGCAGTGCTAACAGCAACGTCTATGGCTACACCTTC.

J is TRBJ2-7 and V is TRBV3-1, with D possibly called TRBD1 or TRBD2 (5 bases each). The J call is uncertain, as TRBJ2-4 better fits the DNA end. Looked up from germline, CDR1 is LGHDT and CDR2 is YNNKEL (reference sequence). There are 18 residues in the CDR3. CDR3 nucleotides: TGTGCCAGCAGCCAAACGAAGGGGAGCCCCGTGCTCGGAAACATTCAGTACTTC. This gives the protein CASSQTKGSPVLGNIQYF.

As to this clonotype: A much larger clonotype is one base distant, so this may be a read error. This chain connects TRBV6-5 to TRBJ2-7; D assignment may be TRBD1 or TRBD2 (5 bases each). This CDR3 contains 12 residues. Between the trimmed V and J ends, which lost 2 bases and 7 bases, there was a span of 9 bases. Germline V gene data show CDR1 as MNHEY and CDR2 as SVGAGI. Written as DNA, the CDR3 is TGTGCCAGCAGTTACGGGGGAAATGAGCAGTACTTC. Its protein is CASSYGGNEQYF.

The chain links TRBV7-9 to TRBJ1-3; 11 bases are shared with TRBD1. V lost 3 bases to trimming and J lost 2 bases; unmatched junction nucleotides: 3. The CDR3 length is 16 residues. Germline V CDR1 and CDR2: SEHNR, FQNEAQ (reference sequence). The CDR3 DNA follows: TGTGCCAGCAGCTTGGGACAGGGGGTAACTGGAAACACCATATATTTT. Protein sequence: CASSLGQGVTGNTIYF.

The chain recombines TRBV27 with TRBJ1-2; TRBD1 is a possible D gene (5 bases). CDR3 length: 14 amino acids. Germline values: CDR1 MNHEY, CDR2 SMNVEV (reference sequence). V dropped 4 bases and J dropped 6 bases, with 15 bases sitting between them. The CDR3 here is CASSSLAGVDGYTF. The CDR3 nucleotides are TGTGCCAGCAGTTCCCTGGCGGGGGTTGATGGCTACACCTTC.